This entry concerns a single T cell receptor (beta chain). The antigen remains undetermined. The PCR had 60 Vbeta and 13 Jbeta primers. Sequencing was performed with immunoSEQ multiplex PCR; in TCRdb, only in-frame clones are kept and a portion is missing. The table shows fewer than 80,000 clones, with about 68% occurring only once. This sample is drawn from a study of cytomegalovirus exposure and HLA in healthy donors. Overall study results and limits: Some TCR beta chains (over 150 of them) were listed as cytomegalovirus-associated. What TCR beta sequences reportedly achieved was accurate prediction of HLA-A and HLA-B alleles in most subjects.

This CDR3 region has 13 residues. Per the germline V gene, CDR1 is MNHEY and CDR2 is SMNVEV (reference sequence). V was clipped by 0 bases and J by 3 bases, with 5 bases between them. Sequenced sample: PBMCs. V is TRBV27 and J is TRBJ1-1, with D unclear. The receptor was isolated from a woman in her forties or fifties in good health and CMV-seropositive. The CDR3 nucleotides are TGTGCCAGCAGTTTATCTCGGGACACTGAAGCTTTCTTT. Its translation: CASSLSRDTEAFF.